This T cell receptor (beta chain) was sequenced in a study of T cell responses to AZD1222 COVID-19 vaccine. The protocol was immunoSEQ multiplex PCR, while the TCRdb copy is restricted to in-frame clones and leaves out a portion. The repertoire has under 130,000 clones, about 90% of them found once; the top ten carry approximately 22%. Losses at the gene ends were 5 bases for V and 2 bases for J; bases not matched to a gene: 6. The CDR3 covers 15 residues. Germline assignment: CDR1 SGHTA and CDR2 FQGNSA. Material: peripheral blood, obtained on day 0 of AZD1222 vaccination. This chain links TRBV7-2 with TRBJ1-3, with 7 bases identical to TRBD1. This TCR was recovered from an adult in good health. This CDR3 reads CASSPMTGTGNTIYF. Written as DNA, the CDR3 is TGTGCCAGCAGCCCTATGACAGGGACTGGAAACACCATATATTTT.